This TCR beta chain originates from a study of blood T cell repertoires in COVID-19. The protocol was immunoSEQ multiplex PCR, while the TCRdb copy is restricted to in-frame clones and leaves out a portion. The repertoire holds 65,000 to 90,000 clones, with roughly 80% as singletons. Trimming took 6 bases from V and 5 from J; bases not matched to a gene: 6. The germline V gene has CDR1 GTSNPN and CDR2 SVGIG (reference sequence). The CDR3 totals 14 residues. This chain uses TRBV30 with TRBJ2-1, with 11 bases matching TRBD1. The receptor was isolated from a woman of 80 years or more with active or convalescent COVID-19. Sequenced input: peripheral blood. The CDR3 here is CACYRDRGNNEQFF. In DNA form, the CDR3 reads TGTGCCTGTTACCGGGACAGGGGGAACAATGAGCAGTTCTTC.